This T cell receptor (beta chain) was profiled in a study of T cell changes during pregnancy in multiple sclerosis. Clones were read by immunoSEQ multiplex PCR, and TCRdb kept only the in-frame ones, dropping some. The data show about 56,000 clones, about nine tenths seen once. V was clipped by 3 bases and J by 8 bases, with 16 bases between them. The CDR3 spans 15 residues. Germline-derived CDR1 and CDR2 are SGHVS and FQNEAQ. The rearrangement links TRBV7-8 to TRBJ1-4; D not certain. This TCR came from a female donor with multiple sclerosis, enrolled in a pregnancy study. This sample comprised peripheral blood, obtained after pregnancy. CDR3 nucleotides: TGTGCCAGCAGCTTGGTAGTATCCACGAACGAAAAACTGTTTTTT. As protein: CASSLVVSTNEKLFF.